This T cell receptor (beta chain) is drawn from a study of blood T cell repertoires in COVID-19. At the level of the study: COVID-19 samples from acute and convalescent phases originated in the United States, Italy and Spain. Sample material is recorded as cDNA or gDNA derived from T cells, B-cell-depleted T cells, or PBMCs.

Measured with immunoSEQ multiplex PCR; TCRdb has only the in-frame clones, and not every one. The data show around 120,000 clones, about three quarters seen once. Deletions cut 0 bases from V and 5 bases from J, with 16 bases between. This CDR3 has 16 residues. Germline V gene data show CDR1 as LGHNA and CDR2 as YNFKEQ. The sequence derives from a man in his 70s with acute or convalescent COVID-19. Sequencing was carried out using peripheral blood. V and J are TRBV4-2 and TRBJ2-5; D perhaps matches TRBD2 (6 bases). The CDR3 DNA reads as TGTGCCAGCAGCCAAGAAATGGAGGGACGGAGGGAGACCCAGTACTTC. Translated: CASSQEMEGRRETQYF.